The following is a T cell receptor (beta chain) sequence with its context. Antigen specificity is unknown. This record belongs to a study of T cell repertoires in ileal Crohn's disease. The study, taken as a whole, reports: Mucosal expansions were suggested to be mainly CD8 T cells. Every patient over 26.8% clonality showed endoscopic recurrence.

CDR3 length: 16 amino acids. V was clipped by 2 bases and J by 4 bases; unmatched bases: 10. Germline V lookup: CDR1 SGHRS, CDR2 YFSETQ. The table came from immunoSEQ multiplex PCR; TCRdb's copy has only in-frame clones and leaves some out. The sample gives approximately 7,500 clones, roughly 95% of which show up once; around 0.2% is in the top ten. Input material: ileal tissue. The chain employs TRBV5-1 and TRBJ1-2; 8 bases are shared with TRBD1. This sequence was found in an adult with Crohn's disease. CDR3 in DNA: TGCGCCAGCAGCTTCACCGGGACAGGTGATAGCTATGGCTACACCTTC. This encodes CASSFTGTGDSYGYTF.